The source of this T cell receptor (beta chain) is a study of blood T cell repertoires in COVID-19. Method: immunoSEQ multiplex PCR; TCRdb's copy keeps in-frame clones and lacks some. This table holds over 130,000 clones, about 85% found once. Trimming cost V 4 bases and J 7 bases, with 5 bases left between them. CDR1 and CDR2 (germline): KGHSH, LQKENI. The CDR3 has 12 residues. A Seattle source enrolled patients during active infection and followed them longitudinally. This chain links TRBV18 with TRBJ1-6; D not resolved. The sequence came from a human donor with COVID-19, enrolled during active disease. The donor label of this sample is uncertain. The sequencing sample was made of peripheral blood. CDR3 in amino acids: CASSRENSPLHF. The CDR3 nucleotides are TGTGCCAGCTCACGGGAGAATTCACCCCTCCACTTT.